This TCR beta chain came from a study of breast tumors, draining lymph nodes, adjacent tissues listed by TCRdb under 2016. With respect to the entire study: Breast cancer patients provided tumor, adjacent nontumor tissue and axillary lymph nodes, and the study compared the TCR beta repertoires across these three sources. The study was designed to assess the relationships and possible T-cell exchange between tumor, surrounding tissue and draining lymph node repertoires in human breast cancer.

Instrument used: Illumina HiSeq 2000. TCR beta chain libraries were generated through multiplex PCR amplification. The amplified TCR beta chain products were analyzed by high-throughput sequencing. TCRdb took the public reads, trimmed them with fastp at Q25, ran MiXCR for clone calling and kept in-frame beta chains. Rows with one shared CDR3 protein collapse into an entry with the most common genes and DNA. This sample is represented by some 120,000 distinct CDR3 sequences; around 20% of them were singletons. Roughly 3.5% of the sample rests with the top ten. In this sample, this clonotype turned up many times. The specificity of this receptor is unknown. No much larger clone is present one base from it, and per-base qualities are unavailable. Relative to germline, V is missing 0 bases and J is missing 8 bases, with 5 bases of the junction outside any gene match. From the germline V gene (reference sequence), CDR1 is DFQATT and CDR2 is SNEGSKA. The CDR3 numbers 15 residues from cysteine through phenylalanine. Solely the CDR3 DNA is kept, with 45 bases framed from the first base.

Lymph node samples came from the axillary draining lymph nodes of breast cancer patients. Overall study outcomes, separate from this receptor: Tumor T-cell repertoires showed less diversity than lymph node repertoires and more diversity than nontumor tissue repertoires, and tumor T-cell repertoires showed preferential V and J gene usage. The study presented the conclusion that tumor T cells originate in lymph nodes as consistent with a hypothesis, not as something directly demonstrated. The similarity between tumor and nontumor tissue repertoires was significantly greater in luminal-like breast cancer than in basal-like breast cancer. A scenario in which most tumor T cells derive from the lymph node and then expand within tumor tissue was judged to be consistent with the data.

Sequencing was performed on axillary lymph node tissue. This clonotype was obtained from a female donor with breast cancer. Some clones in this sample may be carry-over from other donors' samples. The chain was built from TRBV20-1 and TRBJ1-4, with 11 bases matching TRBD1. The sequence in DNA is TGCAGTGCTAGAGATCGGGACAGGGGGGAGGAAAAACTGTTTTTT. It specifies CSARDRDRGEEKLFF.